This record concerns one T cell receptor beta chain sequence. Its antigen remains unidentified. This record comes from a study of CD8 T cells in ankylosing spondylitis. Study results and caveats: The authors reported significant enrichment of disease-linked clones in matched ankylosing spondylitis synovial fluid.

TCRdb itself ran the 5' RACE reads through MiXCR, one entry per CDR3 protein. The table shows 150,000 to 200,000 distinct CDR3 sequences, with around 18% occurring only once. The V end lost 2 bases, the J end lost 3 bases, and 5 bases lay between the germline ends. Per the germline V gene, CDR1 is LNHDA and CDR2 is SQIVND (reference sequence). CDR3 length: 13 amino acids. The TCR was taken from a male donor with ankylosing spondylitis or in good health (not recorded which). The specimen was blood, either unsorted or a sorted T cell fraction (not recorded which). The V gene is TRBV19, the J gene TRBJ1-5; D is unclear. The CDR3 here is CASSISLNQPQHF. Here the CDR3 DNA reads TGTGCCAGTAGTATAAGCCTCAATCAGCCCCAGCATTTT.